This TCR beta chain is from a study of regulatory T cells in long-lasting Graves disease. The CDR3 totals 14 residues. The V gene's germline CDR1 is LNHNV and CDR2 YYDKDF (reference sequence). Trimming cost V 0 bases and J 10 bases, with 15 bases left between them. Arm-PCR with iRepertoire HTBI primers amplified the CDR3 regions for these TCR beta libraries. TCRdb processed the multiplex PCR reads anew with MiXCR; each CDR3 protein has one entry. The sample carries roughly 360,000 distinct CDR3 sequences, roughly 10% recorded once. The time point is: newly diagnosed GD, antithyroid drugs for less than 3 months. Extracted PBMC RNA gave rise to the TCR library. The authors drew 9 to 10 milliliters of peripheral blood into EDTA tubes. Separately, the same data were catalogued under a study of T cells in Graves' hyperthyroidism and ophthalmopathy. That paper adds: Researchers barred patients who had uncontrolled infection, other autoimmune disease, pregnancy or lactation. Every diagnosis used clinical symptoms, serum thyroxine and TRAb, thyroid ultrasound and orbital computed tomography. Among clonotypes expanded in thyroid above 0.001, most were also found in blood.

This chain connects TRBV15 to TRBJ1-1, with a possible D match to TRBD1 (6 bases). The material sequenced was peripheral blood mononuclear cells (PBMCs), taken at new diagnosis, from a patient treated with antithyroid drugs. This receptor was identified in a woman aged 18 to 35 with Graves disease. The CDR3 sequence is CATSRDARGLGAFF. The CDR3 DNA is TGTGCCACCAGCAGAGATGCTCGGGGGCTTGGAGCTTTCTTT.